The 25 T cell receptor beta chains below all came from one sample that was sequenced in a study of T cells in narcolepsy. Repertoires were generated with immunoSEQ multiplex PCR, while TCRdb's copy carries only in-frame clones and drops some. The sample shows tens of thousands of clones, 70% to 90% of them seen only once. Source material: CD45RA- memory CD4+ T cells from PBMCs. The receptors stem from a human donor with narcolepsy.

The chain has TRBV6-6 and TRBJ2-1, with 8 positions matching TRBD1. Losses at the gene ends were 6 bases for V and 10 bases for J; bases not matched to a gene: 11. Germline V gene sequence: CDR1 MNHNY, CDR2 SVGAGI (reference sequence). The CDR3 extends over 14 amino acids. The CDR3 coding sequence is TGTGCCAGCAGAGGACAGGGTTTATCGGGCGAGCAGTTCTTC. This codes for CASRGQGLSGEQFF.

CDR3 residues: CASSWAATGELFF. The CDR3 bases are TGTGCCAGCAGCTGGGCAGCCACCGGGGAGCTGTTTTTT. The chain carries TRBV7-7 and TRBJ2-2; D is ambiguous. The CDR3 contains 13 residues. In germline, CDR1 is SSHAT, CDR2 FNYEAQ (reference sequence). Trimming removed 4 bases from V and 4 bases from J, with 7 bases in between.

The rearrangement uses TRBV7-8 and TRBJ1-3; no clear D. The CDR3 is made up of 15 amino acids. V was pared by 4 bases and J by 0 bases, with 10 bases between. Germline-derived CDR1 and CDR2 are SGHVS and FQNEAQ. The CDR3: CASSSYRGSGNTIYF. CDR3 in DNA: TGTGCCAGCAGCTCCTACCGGGGCTCTGGAAACACCATATATTTT.

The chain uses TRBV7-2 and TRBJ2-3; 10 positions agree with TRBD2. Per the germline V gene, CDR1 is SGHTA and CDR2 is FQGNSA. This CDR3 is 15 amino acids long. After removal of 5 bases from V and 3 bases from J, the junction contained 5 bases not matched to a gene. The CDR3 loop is CASSTTTSGTDTQYF. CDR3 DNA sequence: TGTGCCAGCAGCACAACGACTAGCGGGACAGATACGCAGTATTTT.

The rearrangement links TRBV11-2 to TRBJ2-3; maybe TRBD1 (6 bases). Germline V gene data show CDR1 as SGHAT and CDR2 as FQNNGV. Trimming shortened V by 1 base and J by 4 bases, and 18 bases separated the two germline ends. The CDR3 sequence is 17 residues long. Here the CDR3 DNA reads TGTGCCAGCAGCTTAGGAGTTTCGGCCAGGGGCTCAGATACGCAGTATTTT. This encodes CASSLGVSARGSDTQYF.

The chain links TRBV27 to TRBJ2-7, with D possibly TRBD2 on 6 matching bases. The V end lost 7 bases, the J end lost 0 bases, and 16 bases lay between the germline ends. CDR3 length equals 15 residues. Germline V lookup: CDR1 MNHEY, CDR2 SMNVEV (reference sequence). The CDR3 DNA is TGTGCCAGCAAAAAAGCGGGTGGGGCCTCCTACGAGCAGTACTTC. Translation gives CASKKAGGASYEQYF.

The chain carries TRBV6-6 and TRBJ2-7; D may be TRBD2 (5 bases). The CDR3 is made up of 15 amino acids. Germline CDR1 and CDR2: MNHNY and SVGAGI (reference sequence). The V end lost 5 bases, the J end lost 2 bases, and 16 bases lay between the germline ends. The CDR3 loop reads CASSGERTLAYEQYF. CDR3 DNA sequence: TGTGCCAGCAGTGGAGAGCGGACCCTCGCCTACGAGCAGTACTTC.

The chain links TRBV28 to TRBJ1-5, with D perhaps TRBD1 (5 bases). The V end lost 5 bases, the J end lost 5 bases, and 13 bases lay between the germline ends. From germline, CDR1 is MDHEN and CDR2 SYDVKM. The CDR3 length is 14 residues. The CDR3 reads CASSLGADYQPQHF. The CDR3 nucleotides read TGTGCCAGCAGTCTCGGGGCGGACTATCAGCCCCAGCATTTT.

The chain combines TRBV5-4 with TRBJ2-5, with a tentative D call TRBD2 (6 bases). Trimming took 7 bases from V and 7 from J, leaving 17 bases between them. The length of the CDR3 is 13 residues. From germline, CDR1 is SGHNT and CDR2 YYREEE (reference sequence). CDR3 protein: CASAGTHRSTQYF. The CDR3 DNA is TGTGCCAGCGCCGGGACTCACCGTTCGACCCAGTACTTC.

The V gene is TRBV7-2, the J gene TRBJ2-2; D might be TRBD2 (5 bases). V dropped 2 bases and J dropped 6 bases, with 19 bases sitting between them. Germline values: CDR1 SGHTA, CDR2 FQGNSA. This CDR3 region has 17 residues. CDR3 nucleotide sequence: TGTGCCAGCAGCTTATCAGGACTTCGGCTCTGGGCCGGGGAGCTGTTTTTT. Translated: CASSLSGLRLWAGELFF.

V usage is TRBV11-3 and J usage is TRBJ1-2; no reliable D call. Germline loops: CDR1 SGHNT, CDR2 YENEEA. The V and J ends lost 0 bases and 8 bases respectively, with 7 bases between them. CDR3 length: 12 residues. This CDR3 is CASSLDSWGYTF. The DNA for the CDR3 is TGTGCCAGCAGCTTAGATTCGTGGGGCTACACCTTC.

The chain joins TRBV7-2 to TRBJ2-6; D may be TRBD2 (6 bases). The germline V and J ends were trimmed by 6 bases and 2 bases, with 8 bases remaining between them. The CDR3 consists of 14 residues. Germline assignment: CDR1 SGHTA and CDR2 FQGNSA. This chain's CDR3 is CASSWTTGANVLTF. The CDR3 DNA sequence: TGTGCCAGCAGTTGGACTACTGGGGCCAACGTCCTGACTTTC. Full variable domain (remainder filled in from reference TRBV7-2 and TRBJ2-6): GAGVSQSPSNKVTEKGKDVELRCDPISGHTALYWYRQSLGQGLEFLIYFQGNSAPDKSGLPSDRFSAERTGGSVSTLTIQRTQQEDSAVYLCASSWTTGANVLTFGAGSRLTVL.

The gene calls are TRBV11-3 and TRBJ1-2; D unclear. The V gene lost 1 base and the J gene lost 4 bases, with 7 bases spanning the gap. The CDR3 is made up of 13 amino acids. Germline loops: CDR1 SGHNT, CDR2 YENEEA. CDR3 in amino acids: CASSLVVGYGYTF. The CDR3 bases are TGTGCCAGCAGCTTAGTGGTGGGCTATGGCTACACCTTC.

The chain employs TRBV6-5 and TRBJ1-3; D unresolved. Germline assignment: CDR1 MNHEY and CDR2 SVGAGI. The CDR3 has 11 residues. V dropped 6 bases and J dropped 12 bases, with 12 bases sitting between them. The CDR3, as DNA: TGTGCCAGCAGCCAAACCGGCCGCATATATTTT. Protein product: CASSQTGRIYF.

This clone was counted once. CDR3 sequence: CASSLGDRRTGELFF. The CDR3 DNA is TGTGCCAGCAGCTTAGGGGACAGAAGGACCGGGGAGCTGTTTTTT. The V and J genes are TRBV7-2 and TRBJ2-2, with 7 bases lining up with TRBD1. This CDR3 contains 15 residues. CDR1 and CDR2 from the germline V gene are SGHTA and FQGNSA. V trimming: 1 base; J trimming: 5 bases; junction bases outside the gene matches: 4.

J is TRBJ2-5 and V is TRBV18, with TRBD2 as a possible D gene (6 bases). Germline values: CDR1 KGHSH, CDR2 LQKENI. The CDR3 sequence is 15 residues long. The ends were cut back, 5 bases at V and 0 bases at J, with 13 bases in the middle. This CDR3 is CASSSILANQETQYF. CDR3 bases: TGTGCCAGCTCATCAATTCTAGCGAACCAAGAGACCCAGTACTTC.

CDR3 coding DNA: TGTGCCAGAAGCTTGGCCTATCGTCCTGCTATTGCTAGCACAGATACGCAGTATTTT. Protein: CARSLAYRPAIASTDTQYF. This rearrangement joins TRBV5-3 to TRBJ2-3; D unresolved. TRBV5-3 is labeled an ORF, and its function is uncertain. The V end was cut by 0 bases, the J end by 0 bases, with 20 bases between. The CDR3 totals 19 residues.

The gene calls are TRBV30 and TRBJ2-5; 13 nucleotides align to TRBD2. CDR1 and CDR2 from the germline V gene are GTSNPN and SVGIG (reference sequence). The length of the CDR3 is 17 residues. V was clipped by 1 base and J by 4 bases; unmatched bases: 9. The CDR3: CAWSALSGLAGVETQYF. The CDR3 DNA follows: TGTGCCTGGAGTGCCCTCAGCGGACTAGCGGGAGTAGAGACCCAGTACTTC. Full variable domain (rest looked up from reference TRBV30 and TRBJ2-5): SQTIHQWPATLVQPVGSPLSLECTVEGTSNPNLYWYRQAAGRGLQLLFYSVGIGQISSEVPQNLSASRPQDRQFILSSKKLLLSDSGFYLCAWSALSGLAGVETQYFGPGTRLLVL.

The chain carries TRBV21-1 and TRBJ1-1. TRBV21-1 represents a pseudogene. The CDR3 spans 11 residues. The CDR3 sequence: CASSLNTEAFF. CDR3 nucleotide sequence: TGTGCCAGCAGCCTGAACACTGAAGCTTTCTTT.

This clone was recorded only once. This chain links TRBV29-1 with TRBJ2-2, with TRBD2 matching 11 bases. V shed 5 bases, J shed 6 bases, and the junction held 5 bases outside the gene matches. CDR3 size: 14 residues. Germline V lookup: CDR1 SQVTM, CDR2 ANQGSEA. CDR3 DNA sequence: TGCAGCGTTACCGGGACTAGCGGCGCCGGGGAGCTGTTTTTT. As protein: CSVTGTSGAGELFF.

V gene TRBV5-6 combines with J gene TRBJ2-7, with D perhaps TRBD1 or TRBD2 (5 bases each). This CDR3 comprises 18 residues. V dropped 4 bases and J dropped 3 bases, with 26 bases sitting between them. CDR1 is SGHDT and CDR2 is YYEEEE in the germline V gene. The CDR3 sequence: CASSKLTRDPPRRYEQYF. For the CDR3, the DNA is TGTGCCAGCAGCAAACTAACTAGGGACCCCCCGCGACGCTACGAGCAGTACTTC.

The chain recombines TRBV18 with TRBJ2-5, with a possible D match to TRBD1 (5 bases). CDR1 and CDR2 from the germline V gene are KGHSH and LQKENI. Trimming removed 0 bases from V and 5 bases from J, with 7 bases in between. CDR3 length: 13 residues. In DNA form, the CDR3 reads TGTGCCAGCTCACCACCGACAGTGGAGACCCAGTACTTC. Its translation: CASSPPTVETQYF.

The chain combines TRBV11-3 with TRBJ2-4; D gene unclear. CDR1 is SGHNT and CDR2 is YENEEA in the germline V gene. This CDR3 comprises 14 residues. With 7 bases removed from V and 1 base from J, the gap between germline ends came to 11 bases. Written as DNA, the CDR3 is TGTGCCAGCAACAAAAGGGTGGCCAAAAACATTCAGTACTTC. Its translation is CASNKRVAKNIQYF.

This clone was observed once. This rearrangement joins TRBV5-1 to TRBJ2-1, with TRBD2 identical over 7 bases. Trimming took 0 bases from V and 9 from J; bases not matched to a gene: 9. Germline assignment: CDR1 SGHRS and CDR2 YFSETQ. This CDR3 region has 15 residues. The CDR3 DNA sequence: TGCGCCAGCAGCTTGGCTCTAGCGGAGGAAGGTGAGCAGTTCTTC. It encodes CASSLALAEEGEQFF.

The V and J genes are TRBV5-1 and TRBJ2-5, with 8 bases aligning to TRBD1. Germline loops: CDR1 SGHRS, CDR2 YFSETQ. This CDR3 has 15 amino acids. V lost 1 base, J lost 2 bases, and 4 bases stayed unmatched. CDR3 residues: CASSLSQGAQETQYF. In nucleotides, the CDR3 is TGCGCCAGCAGCTTGAGCCAGGGGGCGCAAGAGACCCAGTACTTC.